Following are 25 T cell receptor beta chains from one sample sequenced in a study of spatial heterogeneity in lung cancer (dated by TCRdb to between 2017 and 2020). The label giving this sample's time point can be read as: sample taken at primary tumor resection. The library was produced with 5' RACE. Reads for this sample came from a NextSeq 500. The public reads were quality trimmed at Q25 with fastp and then assembled into clones with MiXCR by TCRdb, keeping productive beta chains. Rows with one shared CDR3 protein collapse into an entry with the most common genes and DNA. In this sample the table shows roughly 25,000 distinct CDR3 sequences, 7% of which occur a single time. Of the sample, roughly an eighth falls within the top ten clones. The sample in question was PBMCs, obtained at surgery. The receptors here all came from a male donor with early-stage non-small cell lung cancer.

This clonotype was detected many times. This chain joins TRBV29-1 and TRBJ2-7; TRBD2 aligns across 7 bases. This CDR3 is 12 amino acids long. CDR1 SQVTM and CDR2 ANQGSEA come from the germline V gene. The J segment lost 6 bases and the V segment lost 6 bases, leaving 8 bases of the junction unmatched. Here the CDR3 reads CSVTTPSGEQYV. The CDR3 DNA reads as TGCAGCGTCACCACTCCTAGCGGCGAGCAGTACGTC.

This clonotype was counted a few times. This chain joins TRBV20-1 and TRBJ2-3; TRBD2 agrees at 10 bases. V shed 5 bases, J shed 2 bases, and the junction held 7 bases outside the gene matches. CDR1 and CDR2 from the germline V gene are DFQATT and SNEGSKA (reference sequence). This CDR3 contains 15 residues. The CDR3 DNA reads as TGCAGTGCTCGACTGACTAGCGGGCACACAGATACGCAGTATTTT. Protein sequence: CSARLTSGHTDTQYF.

This clonotype has a count of ten or more. The V call is TRBV11-2, the J call TRBJ2-3, with D uncertain. This CDR3 is 10 amino acids long. Germline CDR1 SGHAT, CDR2 FQNNGV. With 5 bases removed from V and 5 bases from J, the gap between germline ends came to 2 bases. In DNA, the CDR3 is TGTGCCAGCAGCCAAGATACGCAGTATTTT. Protein sequence: CASSQDTQYF.

This clonotype is classed as medium-sized. V and J are TRBV27 and TRBJ1-2; D is possibly TRBD1 (6 bases). V lost 5 bases and J 3 bases, leaving 13 bases between the germline ends. CDR3 size: 14 residues. Germline loops: CDR1 MNHEY, CDR2 SMNVEV (reference sequence). For the CDR3, the DNA is TGTGCCAGCAGTCGACTGGACAGCCACTATGGCTACACCTTC. Translation: CASSRLDSHYGYTF.

The genes are TRBV5-6 and TRBJ1-5; D unclear. Germline CDR1 reads SGHDT; CDR2 reads YYEEEE. V was cut by 0 bases and J by 3 bases, with 1 base left in between. The CDR3 sequence is 12 residues long. CDR3 amino acids: CASSLDNQPQHF. Written as DNA, the CDR3 is TGTGCCAGCAGCTTGGACAATCAGCCCCAGCATTTT.

This clonotype showed up many times. This chain links TRBV20-1 with TRBJ2-7; 11 bases fit TRBD2. Trimming at V came to 3 bases and at J to 12 bases, leaving 16 bases not matched to a gene. The germline V gene has CDR1 DFQATT and CDR2 SNEGSKA (reference sequence). The CDR3 loop spans 15 amino acids. Here the CDR3 reads CSASWGLAGGSSRYF. The CDR3 DNA is TGCAGTGCTAGTTGGGGTCTAGCGGGGGGCTCTTCGCGGTACTTC.

Ten or more counts support this clonotype. V gene TRBV27 combines with J gene TRBJ1-2; perhaps TRBD1 as D (6 bases). There are 17 residues in the CDR3. Germline CDR1 reads MNHEY; CDR2 reads SMNVEV (reference sequence). With 3 bases removed from V and 0 bases from J, the gap between germline ends came to 17 bases. CDR3 amino acids: CASSLIGQGSANYGYTF. As DNA, the CDR3 is TGTGCCAGCAGTTTGATTGGTCAGGGGTCGGCTAACTATGGCTACACCTTC.

This clonotype was counted at least ten times. The chain carries TRBV5-1 and TRBJ1-3; D may be TRBD1 (5 bases). Germline V CDR1 and CDR2: SGHRS, YFSETQ. Trimming took 4 bases from V and 0 from J, leaving 8 bases between them. The length of the CDR3 is 14 residues. DNA for the CDR3: TGCGCCAGCAGCACGGACATCTCTGGAAACACCATATATTTT. It encodes CASSTDISGNTIYF.

This clonotype has at least ten counts. This rearrangement joins TRBV6-5 to TRBJ2-2, with 7 bases identical to TRBD1. Germline-derived CDR1 and CDR2 are MNHEY and SVGAGI. V lost 4 bases, J lost 6 bases, and 5 bases stayed unmatched. The CDR3 is 14 amino acids. The DNA of the CDR3 is TGTGCCAGCAGTTCCCAGGGGGTGCCCGGGGAGCTGTTTTTT. Amino acids: CASSSQGVPGELFF.

This clonotype was seen repeatedly, ten times or more. This rearrangement joins TRBV27 to TRBJ1-3; D remains ambiguous. This CDR3 region has 15 residues. CDR1 is MNHEY, CDR2 SMNVEV, per germline (reference sequence). V was pared by 2 bases and J by 2 bases, with 10 bases between. The CDR3 loop is CASSLVSGAGNTIYF. CDR3 bases: TGTGCCAGCAGTTTAGTTTCGGGAGCTGGAAACACCATATATTTT.

The V gene is TRBV11-2, the J gene TRBJ2-5; D ambiguous. V was pared by 5 bases and J by 5 bases, with 18 bases between. CDR1 and CDR2 (germline): SGHAT, FQNNGV. This CDR3 region has 15 residues. CDR3 loop: CASSLRVALGETQYF. In DNA, the CDR3 is TGTGCCAGCAGCCTTAGGGTAGCCCTCGGGGAGACCCAGTACTTC.

This clonotype was seen at least ten times. V and J are TRBV20-1 and TRBJ2-1, with TRBD2 matching over 10 bases. V trimming: 6 bases; J trimming: 7 bases; junction bases outside the gene matches: 12. This CDR3 has 15 amino acids. CDR1 DFQATT and CDR2 SNEGSKA come from the germline V gene (reference sequence). The CDR3, as DNA: TGCAGTGCCCAAGAAGCGGGGGGGCCGTGGAATGAGCAGTTCTTC. Protein sequence: CSAQEAGGPWNEQFF.

V is TRBV6-2 or TRBV6-3 and J is TRBJ2-1, with D possibly being TRBD1 or TRBD2 (6 bases each). The germline V and J ends were trimmed by 5 bases and 4 bases, with 18 bases remaining between them. Germline V gene data show CDR1 as MNHEY and CDR2 as SVGEGT. The CDR3 has 16 amino acids. CDR3 in amino acids: CASSLSRGLIYNEQFF. CDR3 DNA: TGTGCCAGCAGTCTCAGTCGGGGGCTCATTTACAATGAGCAGTTCTTC.

This chain joins TRBV7-3 and TRBJ2-2; 14 nucleotides match TRBD2. Looked up from germline, CDR1 is SGHTA and CDR2 is FQGTGA. The CDR3 extends over 15 amino acids. J gave up 6 bases and V 5 bases, and 2 bases lay outside the gene matches. The CDR3 here is CASSPTSGRAGELFF. The DNA for the CDR3 is TGTGCCAGCAGCCCGACTAGCGGGAGGGCCGGGGAGCTGTTTTTT.

This clonotype was detected many times. The V gene is TRBV20-1, the J gene TRBJ2-7; TRBD2 matches at 10 bases. The CDR3 contains 15 residues. Per the germline V gene, CDR1 is DFQATT and CDR2 is SNEGSKA (reference sequence). The V segment lost 0 bases and the J segment 6 bases; nucleotides outside the gene matches: 8. This chain's CDR3 is CSARDPSGRASEQYF. In DNA form, the CDR3 reads TGCAGTGCTAGAGATCCGAGCGGGAGGGCCTCCGAGCAGTACTTC.

This clonotype has just a few counts. The chain has TRBV5-4 and TRBJ1-6; D remains ambiguous. The CDR3 is 16 amino acids. V lost 4 bases, J lost 1 base, and 12 bases lay in between. Germline loops: CDR1 SGHNT, CDR2 YYREEE (reference sequence). CDR3 coding DNA: TGTGCCAGCAGCCCCGTTGTGGGTTCCTATAATTCACCCCTCCACTTT. Protein: CASSPVVGSYNSPLHF.

This clonotype was counted at least ten times. V is TRBV9 and J is TRBJ1-3; D is unresolved. Looked up from germline, CDR1 is SGDLS and CDR2 is YYNGEE. CDR3 length equals 15 residues. V was shortened by 0 bases and J by 0 bases, with 7 bases between the two germline ends. The CDR3 nucleotides read TGTGCCAGCAGCGTAGGAGGCCTCTCTGGAAACACCATATATTTT. Protein: CASSVGGLSGNTIYF.

This rearrangement joins TRBV7-2 to TRBJ1-5, with D perhaps TRBD1 (5 bases). This CDR3 has 15 residues. V dropped 0 bases and J dropped 7 bases, with 13 bases sitting between them. CDR1 SGHTA and CDR2 FQGNSA come from the germline V gene. The CDR3 DNA is TGTGCCAGCAGCTTAGCGCGGGGGTCAACCCAGCCCCAGCATTTT. Translating it yields CASSLARGSTQPQHF.

The table lists this clonotype with many counts. V is TRBV7-9 and J is TRBJ1-6, with D unclear. Germline CDR1 SEHNR, CDR2 FQNEAQ (reference sequence). The CDR3 totals 12 residues. Trimming removed 5 bases at V and 13 bases at J, with 12 bases between. The CDR3 nucleotides read TGTGCCAGCAGCGCCCCCGGTGGGCCCCTCCACTTT. It is translated as CASSAPGGPLHF.

At least ten counts were recorded for this clonotype. The chain carries TRBV4-1 and TRBJ1-1; 7 bases agree with TRBD1. V gave up 4 bases and J gave up 0 bases; unmatched junction bases: 17. Germline-derived CDR1 and CDR2 are MGHRA and YSYEKL. The CDR3 consists of 19 residues. The CDR3 DNA reads as TGCGCCAGCAGCCTTTTAGCCATTGGACAGGTGGAGATGAACACTGAAGCTTTCTTT. It translates to CASSLLAIGQVEMNTEAFF.

This clonotype was detected ten times or more. This chain joins TRBV20-1 and TRBJ1-1, with 8 bases lining up with TRBD1. The CDR3 has 12 amino acids. Germline V gene lookup returns CDR1 DFQATT and CDR2 SNEGSKA (reference sequence). V lost 8 bases, J lost 7 bases, and 9 bases stayed unmatched. CDR3 residues: CSIATGGFEAFF. In DNA, the CDR3 is TGCAGTATTGCCACAGGGGGGTTTGAAGCTTTCTTT.

This clonotype was seen only a few times. The chain is built from TRBV3-1 and TRBJ1-1; maybe TRBD1 (6 bases). The CDR3 length is 14 residues. The V end lost 7 bases, the J end lost 7 bases, and 19 bases lay between the germline ends. Germline CDR1 reads LGHDT; CDR2 reads YNNKEL (reference sequence). The CDR3 reads CASTSTRQAGEAFF. The CDR3 coding sequence is TGTGCCAGCACGTCTACCCGACAGGCGGGTGAAGCTTTCTTT.

This clonotype appeared many times. CDR3 in DNA: TGTGCCATCAGTGAGCCGACGGTGAACACTGAAGCTTTCTTT. Its protein is CAISEPTVNTEAFF. This sequence joins TRBV10-3 and TRBJ1-1, with unresolved D. CDR1 and CDR2 (germline): ENHRY, SYGVKD. V was trimmed by 2 bases and J by 0 bases, leaving 7 bases between them. The CDR3 loop spans 14 amino acids.

This clonotype was observed at least ten times. The rearrangement uses TRBV28 and TRBJ2-6; the D gene could be TRBD1 or TRBD2 (5 bases each). CDR1 and CDR2 (germline): MDHEN, SYDVKM. This CDR3 is built from 14 residues. The CDR3 loop reads CGTRGYSGANVLTF. CDR3 nucleotide sequence: TGTGGCACGAGGGGTTACTCTGGGGCCAACGTCCTGACTTTC. Drawing the rest from reference TRBV28 and TRBJ2-6, the complete variable domain is DVKVTQSSRYLVKRTGEKVFLECVQDMDHENMFWYRQDPGLGLRLIYFSYDVKMKEKGDIPEGYSVSREKKERFSLILESASTNQTSMYLCGTRGYSGANVLTFGAGSRLTVL.

This clonotype was detected ten times or more. The rearrangement links TRBV6-2 or TRBV6-3 to TRBJ2-1; 16 bases line up with TRBD2. The CDR3 is 17 amino acids. Trimming at V came to 2 bases and at J to 6 bases, leaving 4 bases not matched to a gene. CDR1 and CDR2 (germline): MNHEY, SVGEGT. CDR3 region: CASSYAGTSGRGNEQFF. CDR3 nucleotide sequence: TGTGCCAGCAGTTACGCCGGGACTAGCGGGAGGGGCAATGAGCAGTTCTTC.